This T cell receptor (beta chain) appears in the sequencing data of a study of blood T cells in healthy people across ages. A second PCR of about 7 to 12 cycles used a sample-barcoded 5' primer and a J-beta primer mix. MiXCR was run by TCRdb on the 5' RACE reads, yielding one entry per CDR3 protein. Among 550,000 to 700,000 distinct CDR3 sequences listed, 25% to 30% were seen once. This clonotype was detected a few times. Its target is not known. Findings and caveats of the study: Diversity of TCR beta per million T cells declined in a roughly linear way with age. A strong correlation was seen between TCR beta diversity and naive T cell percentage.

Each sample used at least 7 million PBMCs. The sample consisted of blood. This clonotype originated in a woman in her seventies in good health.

The CDR3 sequence is CASIREIGQGGYEQYF. The CDR3, as DNA: TGTGCCAGCATCAGAGAAATTGGACAGGGGGGTTACGAGCAGTACTTC. The rearrangement links TRBV6-1 to TRBJ2-5; 10 bases match TRBD1. TRBJ2-7 explains the end of the DNA better; the J call may be wrong. Germline V lookup: CDR1 MNHNS, CDR2 SASEGT. The CDR3 has 16 residues.